One T cell receptor beta chain is described in this entry. The antigen is unknown. Sequencing used immunoSEQ multiplex PCR; TCRdb keeps in-frame clones, though not all of them. The sample has about 55,000 clones, around 80% seen once. The length of the CDR3 is 14 residues. Germline values: CDR1 SGHKS, CDR2 YYEKEE (reference sequence). The V gene end was trimmed by 4 bases and the J gene end by 7 bases; junction bases not matched to a gene: 5. This entry belongs to a study of T cells in localized non-small cell lung cancer. Study results and caveats: Of the top 100 tumor clones, median around 60 were in adjacent lung, 25 to 30 among its top 100. In uninvolved adjacent lung, T cell clonality reached its highest value, exceeding tumor. Higher T cell density in the blood was associated with longer overall survival, whereas higher adjacent-lung clonality associated with shorter survival.

The sequence came from a man between 35 and 75 years old with stage III lung adenocarcinoma. Here the sequenced sample was peripheral blood mononuclear cells, taken before any cancer treatment. The rearrangement links TRBV5-5 to TRBJ1-2, with 12 nucleotides matching TRBD1. The CDR3 reads CASSPGTGGLGYTF. DNA for the CDR3: TGTGCCAGCAGCCCCGGGACAGGGGGCCTTGGCTACACCTTC.